The clone carrying this T cell receptor beta chain has more than one count but fewer than ten. Its matching antigen is unknown. TCRdb analysed the 5' RACE reads with MiXCR anew, one entry per CDR3 protein. The table shows just under 600,000 distinct CDR3 sequences, with roughly 12% occurring only once. This entry is derived from a study of T cells after yellow fever vaccination. General study findings and limits: The CD4 and CD8 compartments had a small share of their clonotypes in common. There was a possibility that FACS-sorted repertoires contained abundant clonotypes contaminating from the bulk population. It was a weaker secondary response, yet one that peaked faster, at day 5 versus 15. Reappearing after the booster were most of the clones from primary vaccination (roughly 96% CD4, 75% to 90% CD8).

The V gene's germline CDR1 is SGHDT and CDR2 YYEEEE. Trimming removed 1 base at V and 1 base at J, with 27 bases between. The CDR3 contains 21 residues. This specimen was PBMCs, taken on the day of the yellow fever booster vaccination. The rearrangement joins TRBV5-6 to TRBJ2-1, with a tentative D call TRBD1 (6 bases). The TCR originated in a man younger than 40 who received the YFV17D yellow fever vaccine. CDR3 nucleotides: TGTGCCAGCAGCTTGAAGGGGGACACCTCAGCGGAGGTGAGGTCCTACAATGAGCAGTTCTTC. Encoded protein: CASSLKGDTSAEVRSYNEQFF.